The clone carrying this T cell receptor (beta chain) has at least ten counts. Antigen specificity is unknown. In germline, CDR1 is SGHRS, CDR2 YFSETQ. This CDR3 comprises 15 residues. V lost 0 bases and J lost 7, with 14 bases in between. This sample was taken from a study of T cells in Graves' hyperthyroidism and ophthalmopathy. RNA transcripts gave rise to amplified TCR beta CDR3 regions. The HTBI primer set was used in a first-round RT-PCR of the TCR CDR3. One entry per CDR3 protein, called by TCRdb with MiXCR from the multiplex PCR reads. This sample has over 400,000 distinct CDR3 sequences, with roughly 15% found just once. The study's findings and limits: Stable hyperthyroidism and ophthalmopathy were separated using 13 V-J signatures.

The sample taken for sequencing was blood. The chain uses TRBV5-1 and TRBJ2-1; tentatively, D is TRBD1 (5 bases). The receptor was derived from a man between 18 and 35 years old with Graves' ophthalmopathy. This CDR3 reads CASSLAKPAGNEQFF. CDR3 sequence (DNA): TGCGCCAGCAGCTTGGCCAAGCCGGCAGGGAATGAGCAGTTCTTC.